A selection of T cell receptor beta chains follows, all from one sample in a study of blood T cell repertoires in COVID-19. Clones were read by immunoSEQ multiplex PCR, and TCRdb kept only the in-frame ones, dropping some. The sample has about 97,000 clones, just under 90% seen once. Sequences were obtained from peripheral blood. These receptor sequences come from a human donor in a cohort sampled during active COVID-19. Each CDR3 is given with its conserved first and last residue.

>TRBJ1-1|TRBV2
CASRGRGTEAFF
>TRBJ2-1|TRBV3-1/TRBV3-2
CASSQPGGNEQFF
>TRBJ1-2|TRBV2
CASSGVGEFGYTF
>TRBJ1-5|TRBV30
CAWTPAGGGQPQHF
>TRBJ2-5|TRBV5-4
CASSLEGGKETQYF
>TRBJ2-2|TRBV19
CASTAGMAGELFF
>TRBJ1-2|TRBV28
CASSPTDPYGYTF
>TRBJ1-1|TRBV5-1
CASSFEQTGSEAFF
>TRBJ1-1|TRBV11-1
CASSPTRRANTEAFF
>TRBJ2-7|TRBV3-1/TRBV3-2
CASSQWEGYEQYF
>TRBJ1-2|TRBV6-6
CASSQPGGDYGYTF
>TRBJ1-2|TRBV5-4
CASSPGGDRGGGYTF
>TRBJ1-1|TRBV3-1/TRBV3-2
CASRNRVTEAFF
>TRBJ2-1|TRBV25-1
CASSHGLAGYNEQFF
>TRBJ1-1|TRBV3-1/TRBV3-2
CASSTLAGGTEAFF
>TRBJ2-1|TRBV7-3
CASSLTVPGTSSYNEQFF